This TCR beta chain comes out of a study of blood T cells in healthy people across ages. Study results and limitations: Unsorted PBMCs blocked a conclusive comparison of naive and antigen-experienced cells.

The use of a sample-barcoded 5' primer and a J-beta primer mix characterized a second PCR of about 7 to 12 cycles. TCRdb fed the 5' RACE reads into MiXCR, producing one record per CDR3 protein. The table includes 600,000 or so distinct CDR3 sequences, 21% detected once. Details on this clonotype: Its antigen remains unknown.

V was trimmed by 3 bases and J by 0 bases, leaving 12 bases between them. The CDR3 runs 16 residues. CDR1 and CDR2 (germline): ENHRY, SYGVKD. Specimen: blood. The origin of this receptor is a man between 65 and 85 years old in good health. The chain is built from TRBV10-3 and TRBJ2-1; D is unclear. The CDR3 here is CAISDGRVSSYNEQFF. The CDR3 bases are TGTGCCATCAGTGACGGACGGGTGAGCTCCTACAATGAGCAGTTCTTC.